This TCR beta chain was observed in a study of cytomegalovirus exposure and HLA in healthy donors. Overall study context: The platform used for the approximately 130 validation repertoires matched that of the approximately 640 first-cohort repertoires, a later analysis reported.

Profiling relied on immunoSEQ multiplex PCR, and the TCRdb table lists in-frame clones only, not all of them. The table shows 330,000 or so clones, with roughly 85% occurring only once. Notes on the study in general: The authors listed 150 to 200 TCR beta chains as cytomegalovirus-associated.

CDR3 length: 14 amino acids. The V and J ends lost 3 bases and 3 bases, in that order; junction bases with no gene match: 3. The V gene's germline CDR1 is SGHTA and CDR2 FQGTGA. Worth noting for this clone: The antigen remains unidentified.

The chain employs TRBV7-3 and TRBJ2-7, with 9 nucleotides matching TRBD1. Sequencing was done on a sample of PBMCs. The clonotype originates from a woman younger than 35 in good health and CMV-seronegative. CDR3 sequence reads: CASSFDRGNYEQYF. The CDR3 DNA reads TGTGCCAGCAGCTTTGACAGGGGGAACTACGAGCAGTACTTC. Looking up the rest from reference TRBV7-3 and TRBJ2-7 gives the full variable domain: GAGVSQTPSNKVTEKGKYVELRCDPISGHTALYWYRQSLGQGPEFLIYFQGTGAADDSGLPNDRFFAVRPEGSVSTLKIQRTERGDSAVYLCASSFDRGNYEQYFGPGTRLTVT.